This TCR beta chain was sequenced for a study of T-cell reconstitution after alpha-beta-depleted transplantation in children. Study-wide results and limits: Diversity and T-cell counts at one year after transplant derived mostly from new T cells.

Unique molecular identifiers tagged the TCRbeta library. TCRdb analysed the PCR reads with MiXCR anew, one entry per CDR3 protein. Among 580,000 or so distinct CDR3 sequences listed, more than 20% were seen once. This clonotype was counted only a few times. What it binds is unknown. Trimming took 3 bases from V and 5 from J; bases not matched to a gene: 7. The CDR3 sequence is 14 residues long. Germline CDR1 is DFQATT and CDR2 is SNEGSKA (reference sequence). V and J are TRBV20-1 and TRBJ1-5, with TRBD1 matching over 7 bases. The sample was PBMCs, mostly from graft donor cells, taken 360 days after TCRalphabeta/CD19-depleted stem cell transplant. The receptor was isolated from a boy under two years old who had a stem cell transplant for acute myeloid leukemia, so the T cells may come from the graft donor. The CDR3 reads CSARAGQSHQPQHF. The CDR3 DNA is TGCAGTGCTAGGGCGGGACAGAGTCATCAGCCCCAGCATTTT.